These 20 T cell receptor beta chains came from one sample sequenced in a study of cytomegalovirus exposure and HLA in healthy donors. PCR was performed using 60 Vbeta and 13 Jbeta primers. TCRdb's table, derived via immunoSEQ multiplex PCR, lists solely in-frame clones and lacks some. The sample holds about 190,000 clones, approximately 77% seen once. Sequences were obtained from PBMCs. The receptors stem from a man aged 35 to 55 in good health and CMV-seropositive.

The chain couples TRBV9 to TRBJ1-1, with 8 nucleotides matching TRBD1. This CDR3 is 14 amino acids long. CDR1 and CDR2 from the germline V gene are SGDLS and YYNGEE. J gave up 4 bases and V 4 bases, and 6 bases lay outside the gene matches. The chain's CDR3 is CASSFTQGATEAFF. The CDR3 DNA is TGTGCCAGCAGCTTTACTCAGGGGGCCACTGAAGCTTTCTTT. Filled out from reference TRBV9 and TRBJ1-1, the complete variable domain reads DSGVTQTPKHLITATGQRVTLRCSPRSGDLSVYWYQQSLDQGLQFLIQYYNGEERAKGNILERFSAQQFPDLHSELNLSSLELGDSALYFCASSFTQGATEAFFGQGTRLTVV.

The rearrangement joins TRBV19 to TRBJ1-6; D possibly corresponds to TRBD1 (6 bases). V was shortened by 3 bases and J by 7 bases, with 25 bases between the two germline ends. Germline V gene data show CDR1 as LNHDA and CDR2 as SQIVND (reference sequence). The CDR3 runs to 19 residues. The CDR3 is CASSIRGARPSILNSPLHF. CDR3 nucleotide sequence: TGTGCCAGTAGTATCCGGGGGGCGCGTCCTTCAATTCTGAATTCACCCCTCCACTTT.

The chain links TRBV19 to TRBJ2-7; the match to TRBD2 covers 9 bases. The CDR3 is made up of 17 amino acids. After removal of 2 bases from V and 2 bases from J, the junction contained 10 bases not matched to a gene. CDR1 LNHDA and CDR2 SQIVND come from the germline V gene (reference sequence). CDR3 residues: CASSINWAGGKTYEQYF. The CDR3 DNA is TGTGCCAGTAGTATAAACTGGGCGGGGGGGAAAACCTACGAGCAGTACTTC.

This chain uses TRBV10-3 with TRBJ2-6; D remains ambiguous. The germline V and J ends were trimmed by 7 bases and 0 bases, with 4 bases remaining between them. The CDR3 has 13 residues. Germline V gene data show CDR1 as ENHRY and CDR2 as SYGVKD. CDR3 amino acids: CAITGSGANVLTF. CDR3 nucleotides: TGTGCCATCACGGGCTCTGGGGCCAACGTCCTGACTTTC.

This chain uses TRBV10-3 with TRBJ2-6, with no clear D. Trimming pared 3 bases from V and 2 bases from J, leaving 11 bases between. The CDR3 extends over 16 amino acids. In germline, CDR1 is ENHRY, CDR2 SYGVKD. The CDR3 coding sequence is TGTGCCATCAGTGACTCGCTTACGGCTGGGGCCAACGTCCTGACTTTC. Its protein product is CAISDSLTAGANVLTF.

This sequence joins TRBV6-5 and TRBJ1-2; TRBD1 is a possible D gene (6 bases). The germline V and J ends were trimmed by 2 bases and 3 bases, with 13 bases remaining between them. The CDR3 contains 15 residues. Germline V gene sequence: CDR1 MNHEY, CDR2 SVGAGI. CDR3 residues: CASSYRDTADYGYTF. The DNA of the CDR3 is TGTGCCAGCAGTTACCGGGACACCGCTGACTATGGCTACACCTTC.

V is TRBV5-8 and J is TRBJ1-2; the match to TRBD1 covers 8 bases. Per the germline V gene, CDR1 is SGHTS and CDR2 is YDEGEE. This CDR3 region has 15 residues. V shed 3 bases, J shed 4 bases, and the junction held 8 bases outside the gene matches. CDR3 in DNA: TGTGCCAGCAGCTCACCCCCGACAGGGGTCTATGGCTACACCTTC. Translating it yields CASSSPPTGVYGYTF.

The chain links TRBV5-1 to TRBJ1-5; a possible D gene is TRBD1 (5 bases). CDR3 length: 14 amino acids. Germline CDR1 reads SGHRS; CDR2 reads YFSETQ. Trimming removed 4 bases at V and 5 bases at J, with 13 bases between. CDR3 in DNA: TGCGCCAGCAGCCCTGAATGGGGCGATCAGCCCCAGCATTTT. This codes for CASSPEWGDQPQHF.

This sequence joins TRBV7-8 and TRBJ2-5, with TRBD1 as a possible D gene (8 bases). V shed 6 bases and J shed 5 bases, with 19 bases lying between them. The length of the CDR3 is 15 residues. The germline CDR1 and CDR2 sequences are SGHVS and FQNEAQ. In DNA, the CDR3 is TGTGCCAGCAGGGATCCCAGGGGGCGGGGGGAGACCCAGTACTTC. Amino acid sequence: CASRDPRGRGETQYF.

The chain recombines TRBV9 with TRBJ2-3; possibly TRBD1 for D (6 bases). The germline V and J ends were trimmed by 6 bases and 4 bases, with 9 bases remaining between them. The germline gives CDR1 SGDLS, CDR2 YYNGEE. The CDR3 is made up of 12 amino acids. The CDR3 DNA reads TGTGCCAGCACCACAGGGTCAGATACGCAGTATTTT. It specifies CASTTGSDTQYF.

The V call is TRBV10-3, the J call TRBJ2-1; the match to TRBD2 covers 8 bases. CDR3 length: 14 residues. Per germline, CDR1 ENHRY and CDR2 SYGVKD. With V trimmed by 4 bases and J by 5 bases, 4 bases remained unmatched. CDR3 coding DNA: TGTGCCATCAGTGTCCGGGGGGGGAACAATGAGCAGTTCTTC. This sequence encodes CAISVRGGNNEQFF.

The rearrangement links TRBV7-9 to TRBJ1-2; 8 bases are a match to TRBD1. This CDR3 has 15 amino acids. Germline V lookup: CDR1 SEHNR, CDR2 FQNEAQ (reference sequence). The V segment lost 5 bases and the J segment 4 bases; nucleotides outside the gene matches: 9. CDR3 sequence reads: CASSTRQGKVYGYTF. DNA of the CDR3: TGTGCCAGCAGCACCCGACAGGGGAAGGTCTATGGCTACACCTTC.

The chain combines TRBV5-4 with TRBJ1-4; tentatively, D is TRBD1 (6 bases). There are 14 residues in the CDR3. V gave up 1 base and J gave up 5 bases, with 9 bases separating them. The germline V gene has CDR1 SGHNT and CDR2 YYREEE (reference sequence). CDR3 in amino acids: CASSLRDTNEKLFF. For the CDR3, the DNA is TGTGCCAGCAGCTTGAGGGACACAAATGAAAAACTGTTTTTT.

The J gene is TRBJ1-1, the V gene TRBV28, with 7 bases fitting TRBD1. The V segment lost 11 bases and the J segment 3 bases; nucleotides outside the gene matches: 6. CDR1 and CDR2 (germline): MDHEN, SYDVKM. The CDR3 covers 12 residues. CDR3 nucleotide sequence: TGTGCCGGTTCGGGACAGCACACTGAAGCTTTCTTT. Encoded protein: CAGSGQHTEAFF.

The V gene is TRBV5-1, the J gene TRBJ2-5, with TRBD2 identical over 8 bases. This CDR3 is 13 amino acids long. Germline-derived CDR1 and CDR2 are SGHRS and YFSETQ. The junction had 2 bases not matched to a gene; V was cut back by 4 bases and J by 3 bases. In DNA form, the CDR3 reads TGCGCCAGCAGCCGGGGACTAGAAGAGACCCAGTACTTC. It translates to CASSRGLEETQYF.

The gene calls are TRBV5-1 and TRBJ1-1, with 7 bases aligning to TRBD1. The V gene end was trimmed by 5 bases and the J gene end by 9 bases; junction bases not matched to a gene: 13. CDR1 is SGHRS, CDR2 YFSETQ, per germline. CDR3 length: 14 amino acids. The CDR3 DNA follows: TGCGCCAGCAGAGTTGGGACAGTCTTTGTTAAAGCTTTCTTT. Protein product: CASRVGTVFVKAFF.

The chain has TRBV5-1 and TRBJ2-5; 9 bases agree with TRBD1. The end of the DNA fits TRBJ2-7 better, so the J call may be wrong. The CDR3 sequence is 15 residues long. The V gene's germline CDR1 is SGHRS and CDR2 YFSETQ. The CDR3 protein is CASSLGQGIVYEQYF. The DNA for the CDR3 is TGCGCCAGCAGCTTAGGACAGGGGATCGTGTACGAGCAGTACTTC.

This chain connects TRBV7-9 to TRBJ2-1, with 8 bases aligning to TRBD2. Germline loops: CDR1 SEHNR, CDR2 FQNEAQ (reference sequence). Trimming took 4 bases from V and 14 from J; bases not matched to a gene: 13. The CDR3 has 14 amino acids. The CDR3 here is CASSSGSAGAEEFF. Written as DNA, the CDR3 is TGTGCCAGCAGCTCAGGATCAGCGGGAGCCGAAGAGTTCTTC.

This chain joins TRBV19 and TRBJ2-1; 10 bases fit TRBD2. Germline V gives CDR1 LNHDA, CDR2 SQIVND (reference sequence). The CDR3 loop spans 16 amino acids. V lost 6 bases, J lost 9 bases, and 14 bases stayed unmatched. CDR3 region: CASSRRTSGIGSEQFF. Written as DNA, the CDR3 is TGTGCCAGTAGCCGAAGGACTAGCGGAATAGGAAGTGAGCAGTTCTTC.

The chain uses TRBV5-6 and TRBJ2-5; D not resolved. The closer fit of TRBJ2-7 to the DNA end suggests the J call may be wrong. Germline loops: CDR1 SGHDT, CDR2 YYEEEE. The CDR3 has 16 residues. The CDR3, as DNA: TGTGCCAGCAGCCCTCCCCGACTCAATTCAAGCTACGAGCAGTACTTC. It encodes CASSPPRLNSSYEQYF.